Presented here are 31 T cell receptor beta chains from one specimen sequenced in a study of graft-versus-host responses after intestinal transplantation. The assay was immunoSEQ multiplex PCR, and TCRdb's table has in-frame clones only and misses some. The table shows about 25,000 clones, with more than 85% occurring only once. This specimen consisted of PBMCs, obtained 18 days after transplant. These receptors were taken from a human patient who received an intestinal transplant, so some T cells may come from the graft donor.

The rearrangement links TRBV4-1 to TRBJ1-4; D not certain. V lost 1 base to trimming and J lost 1 base, with 16 bases between them. The CDR3 spans 18 residues. The V gene's germline CDR1 is MGHRA and CDR2 YSYEKL. As DNA, the CDR3 is TGCGCCAGCAGCCAAGTGATGGTCCTAGGGCGAACTAATGAAAAACTGTTTTTT. It is translated as CASSQVMVLGRTNEKLFF.

The chain recombines TRBV11-2 with TRBJ2-7, with TRBD1 matching over 7 bases. Germline loops: CDR1 SGHAT, CDR2 FQNNGV. CDR3 length: 17 residues. V lost 1 base to trimming and J lost 7 bases; unmatched junction nucleotides: 16. CDR3: CASSLGRVGDRPGEQYF. In DNA, the CDR3 is TGTGCCAGCAGCTTAGGTAGGGTAGGGGACAGACCTGGAGAGCAGTACTTC. Full variable domain (missing parts from reference TRBV11-2 and TRBJ2-7): EAGVAQSPRYKIIEKRQSVAFWCNPISGHATLYWYQQILGQGPKLLIQFQNNGVVDDSQLPKDRFSAERLKGVDSTLKIQPAKLEDSAVYLCASSLGRVGDRPGEQYFGPGTRLTVT.

V is TRBV4-1 and J is TRBJ2-2; tentative D call: TRBD2 (5 bases). Germline-derived CDR1 and CDR2 are MGHRA and YSYEKL. The CDR3 loop spans 14 amino acids. V lost 2 bases to trimming and J lost 1 base, with 5 bases between them. CDR3: CASSQRGNTGELFF. The CDR3 nucleotides are TGCGCCAGCAGCCAACGGGGGAACACCGGGGAGCTGTTTTTT.

This clone showed up just a few times. The chain links TRBV18 to TRBJ2-6, with 7 bases lining up with TRBD1. Germline CDR1 KGHSH, CDR2 LQKENI. The CDR3 has 17 amino acids. V shed 0 bases and J 4 bases; nucleotides not matched to a gene: 6. The CDR3 spells CASSPPGTVSGANVLTF. CDR3 bases: TGTGCCAGCTCACCACCCGGGACAGTATCCGGGGCCAACGTCCTGACTTTC.

The chain links TRBV7-9 to TRBJ1-1; D call uncertain. The CDR3 is 10 amino acids. The ends were cut back, 7 bases at V and 3 bases at J, with 3 bases in the middle. Per the germline V gene, CDR1 is SEHNR and CDR2 is FQNEAQ (reference sequence). The CDR3 loop is CASMDTEAFF. In nucleotides, the CDR3 is TGTGCCAGCATGGACACTGAAGCTTTCTTT.

J is TRBJ1-4 and V is TRBV7-9; TRBD1 might be the D (6 bases). Germline loops: CDR1 SEHNR, CDR2 FQNEAQ (reference sequence). V lost 5 bases and J lost 7, with 17 bases in between. This CDR3 has 15 residues. The CDR3 DNA follows: TGTGCCAGCAGCCCCCGAGGGGGTTTGGGTGAAAAACTGTTTTTT. It encodes CASSPRGGLGEKLFF. Together with reference TRBV7-9 and TRBJ1-4, the CDR3 gives the full variable domain: DTGVSQNPRHKITKRGQNVTFRCDPISEHNRLYWYRQTLGQGPEFLTYFQNEAQLEKSRLLSDRFSAERPKGSFSTLEIQRTEQGDSAMYLCASSPRGGLGEKLFFGSGTQLSVL.

The gene calls are TRBV12-5 and TRBJ2-7, with 9 bases identical to TRBD1. V was pared by 0 bases and J by 5 bases, with 5 bases of the junction left unmatched. This CDR3 has 15 residues. Germline V CDR1 and CDR2: LGHNT, FRNRAP. CDR3 in DNA: TGTGCTAGTGGTTTGGTACAGGGGGCTGTGGACGAGCAGTACTTC. Protein sequence: CASGLVQGAVDEQYF.

The gene calls are TRBV27 and TRBJ2-7; the match to TRBD1 covers 8 bases. With 3 bases clipped from V and 3 bases from J, the junction kept 7 bases outside the gene matches. The CDR3 extends over 15 amino acids. CDR1 is MNHEY, CDR2 SMNVEV, per germline (reference sequence). DNA for the CDR3: TGTGCCAGCAGTTTTTCGGGGACAGGCGGCTACGAGCAGTACTTC. This encodes CASSFSGTGGYEQYF.

The rearrangement joins TRBV5-1 to TRBJ1-1, with 9 bases fitting TRBD1. J gave up 6 bases and V 3 bases, and 3 bases lay outside the gene matches. This CDR3 region has 13 residues. Germline CDR1 reads SGHRS; CDR2 reads YFSETQ. The CDR3 DNA reads as TGCGCCAGCAGCTGGGGACAGGGTGCTGAAGCTTTCTTT. It is translated as CASSWGQGAEAFF.

The chain employs TRBV4-1 and TRBJ1-1; D uncertain. The length of the CDR3 is 14 residues. V was clipped by 1 base and J by 1 base, with 7 bases between them. Germline CDR1 is MGHRA and CDR2 is YSYEKL. The CDR3 nucleotides read TGCGCCAGCAGCCAAGTACTAGGGAACACTGAAGCTTTCTTT. Protein sequence: CASSQVLGNTEAFF.

The V gene is TRBV9, the J gene TRBJ2-3; 9 bases align to TRBD2. The V gene's germline CDR1 is SGDLS and CDR2 YYNGEE. The CDR3 sequence is 15 residues long. J was trimmed by 1 base and V by 0 bases; bases with no gene match: 0. CDR3 sequence (DNA): TGTGCCAGCAGCGTAGGACTAGCGGGCACAGATACGCAGTATTTT. Translated: CASSVGLAGTDTQYF. Supplemented by reference TRBV9 and TRBJ2-3, the full variable domain reads DSGVTQTPKHLITATGQRVTLRCSPRSGDLSVYWYQQSLDQGLQFLIQYYNGEERAKGNILERFSAQQFPDLHSELNLSSLELGDSALYFCASSVGLAGTDTQYFGPGTRLTVL.

The chain recombines TRBV16 with TRBJ1-5; 10 bases line up with TRBD1. V shed 4 bases, J shed 7 bases, and the junction held 4 bases outside the gene matches. The CDR3 has 14 amino acids. The germline V gene has CDR1 KGHSY and CDR2 FQNENV. CDR3 protein: CASSLRDRGQPQHF. CDR3 in DNA: TGTGCCAGCAGCCTCCGGGACAGGGGCCAGCCCCAGCATTTT.

This chain uses TRBV2 with TRBJ2-2, with a possible D match to TRBD1 (6 bases). V gave up 6 bases and J gave up 6 bases, with 11 bases separating them. This CDR3 contains 13 residues. CDR1 and CDR2 from the germline V gene are SNHLY and FYNNEI. The CDR3 coding sequence is TGTGCCAGCAGGGTACAGGGCCCCGGGGAGCTGTTTTTT. Translating it yields CASRVQGPGELFF.

The chain is built from TRBV10-1 and TRBJ2-1; a weak D match, TRBD2 (5 bases). Germline assignment: CDR1 WNHNN and CDR2 SYGVQD (reference sequence). V was trimmed by 5 bases and J by 8 bases, leaving 13 bases between them. The CDR3 loop spans 13 amino acids. CDR3 in amino acids: CASSSDYTDEQFF. CDR3 coding DNA: TGCGCCAGCAGTTCCGACTATACCGATGAGCAGTTCTTC.

This chain joins TRBV7-2 and TRBJ1-6; D might be TRBD1 (6 bases). This CDR3 has 14 residues. Germline V gene lookup returns CDR1 SGHTA and CDR2 FQGNSA. The V end was cut by 5 bases, the J end by 5 bases, with 10 bases between. CDR3 residues: CASSLDRHNSPLHF. DNA for the CDR3: TGTGCCAGCAGCCTTGACAGGCATAATTCACCCCTCCACTTT.

This clone was seen once. V gene TRBV7-8 combines with J gene TRBJ1-5; no clear D. Between the trimmed V and J ends, which lost 2 bases and 6 bases, there was a span of 17 bases. The CDR3 runs to 16 residues. In germline, CDR1 is SGHVS, CDR2 FQNEAQ. CDR3 sequence reads: CASSLSPGVPLQPQHF. The DNA for the CDR3 is TGTGCCAGCAGCTTAAGCCCTGGGGTTCCCCTTCAGCCCCAGCATTTT.

The chain has TRBV4-2 and TRBJ1-2; D remains ambiguous. CDR3 length: 16 amino acids. Germline-derived CDR1 and CDR2 are LGHNA and YNFKEQ. V was shortened by 5 bases and J by 4 bases, with 20 bases between the two germline ends. Here the CDR3 reads CASSYIRPFWVYGYTF. CDR3 nucleotides: TGTGCCAGCAGCTACATCCGACCTTTCTGGGTCTATGGCTACACCTTC.

The gene calls are TRBV7-6 and TRBJ2-1; D is uncertain. Germline V lookup: CDR1 SGHVS, CDR2 FNYEAQ. V lost 5 bases, J lost 5 bases, and 16 bases lay in between. The CDR3 has 15 amino acids. CDR3 region: CASSHNEDGDNEQFF. CDR3 in DNA: TGTGCCAGCAGCCACAACGAGGACGGAGACAATGAGCAGTTCTTC. Supplemented by reference TRBV7-6 and TRBJ2-1, the full variable domain reads GAGVSQSPRYKVTKRGQDVALRCDPISGHVSLYWYRQALGQGPEFLTYFNYEAQQDKSGLPNDRFSAERPEGSISTLTIQRTEQRDSAMYRCASSHNEDGDNEQFFGPGTRLTVL.

The sample holds one count of this clone. The genes are TRBV2 and TRBJ1-1, with a weak D call TRBD1 (5 bases). This CDR3 has 17 residues. Between the trimmed V and J ends, which lost 7 bases and 0 bases, there was a span of 21 bases. Germline CDR1 is SNHLY and CDR2 is FYNNEI. CDR3 coding DNA: TGTGCCAGCATGATACCGGGACCCCCTAAATTGAACACTGAAGCTTTCTTT. Protein: CASMIPGPPKLNTEAFF.

This clone was seen just once. The CDR3, as DNA: TGCGCCAGCAGCTTGTCCCCGCCCGGTGAGCAGTTCTTC. Its translation is CASSLSPPGEQFF. The V and J genes are TRBV5-1 and TRBJ2-1; D is unresolved. Germline CDR1 is SGHRS and CDR2 is YFSETQ. The CDR3 runs to 13 residues. V dropped 1 base and J dropped 9 bases, with 11 bases sitting between them. The whole variable domain, remainder taken from reference TRBV5-1 and TRBJ2-1, is KAGVTQTPRYLIKTRGQQVTLSCSPISGHRSVSWYQQTPGQGLQFLFEYFSETQRNKGNFPGRFSGRQFSNSRSEMNVSTLELGDSALYLCASSLSPPGEQFFGPGTRLTVL.

The J gene is TRBJ2-7, the V gene TRBV7-6; D perhaps matches TRBD2 (7 bases). Germline CDR1 is SGHVS and CDR2 is FNYEAQ. Trimming cost V 5 bases and J 3 bases, with 17 bases left between them. The CDR3 totals 15 residues. Here the CDR3 reads CASSMGGAKLYEQYF. Written as DNA, the CDR3 is TGTGCCAGCAGCATGGGGGGGGCAAAGCTCTACGAGCAGTACTTC.

The rearrangement links TRBV27 to TRBJ1-3; D remains ambiguous. Trimming pared 5 bases from V and 1 base from J, leaving 12 bases between. Germline-derived CDR1 and CDR2 are MNHEY and SMNVEV (reference sequence). The CDR3 loop spans 15 amino acids. CDR3 loop: CASSPRERSGNTIYF. The DNA for the CDR3 is TGTGCCAGCAGTCCCCGGGAAAGGTCTGGAAACACCATATATTTT.

This clone was seen a single time. The gene calls are TRBV9 and TRBJ2-1; 7 positions agree with TRBD2. The V gene's germline CDR1 is SGDLS and CDR2 YYNGEE. This CDR3 contains 16 residues. The J segment lost 2 bases and the V segment lost 0 bases, leaving 5 bases of the junction unmatched. CDR3 in DNA: TGTGCCAGCAGCGTAGGGGGGGGAAACCCCTACAATGAGCAGTTCTTC. It specifies CASSVGGGNPYNEQFF.

The chain uses TRBV19 and TRBJ1-5, with D possibly matching TRBD1 (6 bases). The CDR3 runs to 12 residues. Germline CDR1 and CDR2: LNHDA and SQIVND (reference sequence). V lost 5 bases to trimming and J lost 6 bases, with 8 bases between them. CDR3 nucleotides: TGTGCCAGTAGTGAACAGGGTCAGCCCCAGCATTTT. It encodes CASSEQGQPQHF.

The chain couples TRBV5-6 to TRBJ1-4; D perhaps matches TRBD1 (5 bases). Trimming stripped 0 bases from V and 4 bases from J, with 16 bases between. The germline CDR1 and CDR2 sequences are SGHDT and YYEEEE. The CDR3 sequence is 17 residues long. In DNA form, the CDR3 reads TGTGCCAGCAGCTTGGAGGCAGTTATGGGGCATAATGAAAAACTGTTTTTT. Amino acids: CASSLEAVMGHNEKLFF.

The chain couples TRBV7-9 to TRBJ1-2; 7 nucleotides align to TRBD1. The germline V gene encodes CDR1 SEHNR and CDR2 FQNEAQ (reference sequence). The CDR3 loop spans 14 amino acids. V dropped 3 bases and J dropped 2; count of bases not matched to a gene: 3. CDR3 protein: CASSFTTGNYGYTF. The CDR3, as DNA: TGTGCCAGCAGCTTTACGACAGGGAACTATGGCTACACCTTC.

The V and J genes are TRBV5-4 and TRBJ2-7; no firm D call. This CDR3 is built from 13 residues. V shed 0 bases and J shed 4 bases, with 8 bases lying between them. Germline loops: CDR1 SGHNT, CDR2 YYREEE (reference sequence). The CDR3 sequence: CASSLANDYEQYF. DNA of the CDR3: TGTGCCAGCAGCTTGGCGAACGATTACGAGCAGTACTTC.

This chain links TRBV25-1 with TRBJ2-5; D is undetermined. Trimming pared 5 bases from V and 3 bases from J, leaving 10 bases between. CDR1 is MGHDK and CDR2 is SYGVNS in the germline V gene. This CDR3 has 13 residues. The CDR3 sequence is CASSLRLEETQYF. CDR3 coding DNA: TGTGCCAGCAGTCTTAGGTTAGAAGAGACCCAGTACTTC.

The genes are TRBV4-1 and TRBJ2-7; D uncertain. The CDR3 totals 14 residues. Germline CDR1 is MGHRA and CDR2 is YSYEKL. The V end was cut by 1 base, the J end by 2 bases, with 9 bases between. The CDR3 region is CASSQVSETYEQYF. The CDR3 DNA sequence: TGCGCCAGCAGCCAAGTATCAGAGACCTACGAGCAGTACTTC.

The CDR3 nucleotides are TGTGCCAGCAGTGATGGAGATACGCAGTATTTT. The encoded protein is CASSDGDTQYF. V and J are TRBV6-4 and TRBJ2-3, with D uncertain. This CDR3 is 11 amino acids long. Trimming stripped 3 bases from V and 5 bases from J, with 3 bases between. Germline lookup yields CDR1 MRHNA and CDR2 SNTAGT.

V usage is TRBV27 and J usage is TRBJ2-1; D is uncertain. V lost 5 bases and J 9 bases, leaving 20 bases between the germline ends. From germline, CDR1 is MNHEY and CDR2 SMNVEV (reference sequence). The length of the CDR3 is 15 residues. CDR3 amino acids: CASSPPIHTSSEQFF. As DNA, the CDR3 is TGTGCCAGCAGTCCCCCAATCCATACGTCGAGTGAGCAGTTCTTC.